This is a list of T cell receptor beta chains from one sample in a study of regulatory T cells in long-lasting Graves disease. One entry per CDR3 protein, called by TCRdb with MiXCR from the multiplex PCR reads. The table records 450,000 to 650,000 distinct CDR3 sequences, about 16% of them present only once. In addition, the sample was reused for a study of T cells in Graves' hyperthyroidism and ophthalmopathy.

Material: peripheral blood mononuclear cells (PBMCs), obtained at new diagnosis, from a patient treated with antithyroid drugs. Receptor source: a woman aged 35-60 years with Graves disease. Both conserved end residues are trimmed from each CDR3. A D gene is named only where the DNA matches it firmly.

ASSPPGEGTEAF,TRBV4-1,NA
ASSPGQLTSSPLH,TRBV5-1,TRBD1
ASKTSGLSYNEQF,TRBV5-6,TRBD2
ASGAGGRRREKLF,TRBV6-2/TRBV6-3,TRBD1
AIIQGHEQY,TRBV4-1,TRBD1
ASSQEGSAQGGQETQY,TRBV4-2,TRBD2
ASRARTGGYSQPQH,TRBV12-3/TRBV12-4,TRBD1
ASSNTGAPEAF,TRBV5-5,TRBD1
ASSVKPTGETEAF,TRBV19,TRBD1
ASSQLPRETQY,TRBV5-1,NA
ASSTSGIQETQY,TRBV5-1,TRBD2
ASSKQGAGAEAF,TRBV5-6,TRBD1
ASSALAGSGNTIY,TRBV6-1,NA
ASILTNYGYT,TRBV6-1,NA
ASSLRTSGLITDTQY,TRBV25-1,TRBD2
SALPGGMNTEAF,TRBV20-1,NA
ASRKLGQTEAF,TRBV19,NA
ASSLGGGNYNEQF,TRBV2,TRBD2
AISDHDRDEQY,TRBV10-3,NA
SALQGGGDTEAF,TRBV20-1,NA
ASSLLGRSDLAGELF,TRBV7-3,NA
SARDRFLNTGELF,TRBV20-1,NA
ASSQEKTDFYGYT,TRBV4-1,NA
ASSYLTTVEAKNIQY,TRBV6-5,NA
ASTPGGGAGGNTEAF,TRBV9,NA
ASSRLPGGTKVGNEQF,TRBV2,TRBD2
ASGSGLNTEAF,TRBV11-2,NA
ASSHNTGGPEAF,TRBV6-8,TRBD1
ASSSSYRSNTEAF,TRBV12-3/TRBV12-4,NA
ASSWGTGEMNTEAF,TRBV5-1,TRBD1
ASSAGVTLAEAF,TRBV2,NA
ASSWDRAGQPQH,TRBV7-2,TRBD1
ASSYSGRISYNEQF,TRBV6-5,NA
SALGGNSGANVLT,TRBV20-1,NA
AIKREARPNEQF,TRBV10-3,TRBD2
ASSFMERTNYGYT,TRBV7-2,NA
ASSLRVRGDSGANVLT,TRBV7-2,NA
ASSRGDGNTQY,TRBV4-1,NA
ASSSRLDTEAF,TRBV27,NA
ASSGDRENIQY,TRBV5-6,TRBD1
ASSPDRSGNTIY,TRBV18,NA
ASGQDKHSTTDEQF,TRBV12-5,NA
ATSPGVQGQETQY,TRBV10-2,NA
SARPGTEETQY,TRBV20-1,NA
ASRLQGAISYEQY,TRBV2,TRBD1
ASSRAGTGDTEAF,TRBV3-1,TRBD1
ASSLEGAAYNEQF,TRBV5-1,NA
ASSLAGGRSNTEAF,TRBV7-2,NA
ASSARLDSYTQY,TRBV27,NA